This T cell receptor (beta chain) stems from a study of blood T cell repertoires in COVID-19. Background on the study: Specimens from acute and convalescent COVID-19 originated in the United States, Italy and Spain. PBMCs, B-cell-depleted T cells, or T cells were the source of the cDNA or gDNA that made up the material.

Data came from immunoSEQ multiplex PCR; TCRdb stores just in-frame clones and leaves some out. The sample yields over 250,000 clones, approximately 90% seen once. CDR1 and CDR2 (germline): SGHTA, FQGTGA. This CDR3 is 17 amino acids long. The ends lost 5 bases at V and 1 base at J; junction bases unmatched: 10. Individuals aged roughly 18 to 95 years were recruited from 24 US areas. The clonotype was recovered from a woman between 50 and 59 years old who had recovered from COVID-19. The gene calls are TRBV7-3 and TRBJ2-1, with 8 bases matching TRBD2. The sequenced sample consisted of PBMCs or T cells enriched from blood (not recorded which). The CDR3 sequence: CASSPRAGGRSYNEQFF. CDR3 sequence (DNA): TGTGCCAGCAGCCCTAGGGCGGGCGGGAGGTCCTACAATGAGCAGTTCTTC.